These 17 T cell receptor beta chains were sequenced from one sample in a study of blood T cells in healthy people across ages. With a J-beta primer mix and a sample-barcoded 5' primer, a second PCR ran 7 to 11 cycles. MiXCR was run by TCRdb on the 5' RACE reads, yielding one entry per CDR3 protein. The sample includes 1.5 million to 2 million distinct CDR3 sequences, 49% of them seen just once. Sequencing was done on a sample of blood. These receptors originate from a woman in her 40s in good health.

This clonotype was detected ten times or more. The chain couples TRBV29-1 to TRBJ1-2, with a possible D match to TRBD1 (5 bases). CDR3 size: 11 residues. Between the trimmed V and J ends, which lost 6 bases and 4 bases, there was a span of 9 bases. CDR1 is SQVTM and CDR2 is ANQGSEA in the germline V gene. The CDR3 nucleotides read TGCAGCGTCAAGGGGACCTATGGCTACACCTTC. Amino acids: CSVKGTYGYTF.

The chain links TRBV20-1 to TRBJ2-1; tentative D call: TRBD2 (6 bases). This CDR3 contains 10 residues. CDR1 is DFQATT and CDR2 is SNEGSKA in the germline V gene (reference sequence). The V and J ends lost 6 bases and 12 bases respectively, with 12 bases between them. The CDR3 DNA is TGCAGTGCCCAGGCGGGGCGGCAGTTCTTC. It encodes CSAQAGRQFF.

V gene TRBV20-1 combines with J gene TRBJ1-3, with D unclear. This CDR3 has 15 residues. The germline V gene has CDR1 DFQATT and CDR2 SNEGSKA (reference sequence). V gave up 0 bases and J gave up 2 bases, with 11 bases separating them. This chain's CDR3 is CSARDHGEAGNTIYF. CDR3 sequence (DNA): TGCAGTGCTAGAGATCATGGGGAGGCTGGAAACACCATATATTTT.

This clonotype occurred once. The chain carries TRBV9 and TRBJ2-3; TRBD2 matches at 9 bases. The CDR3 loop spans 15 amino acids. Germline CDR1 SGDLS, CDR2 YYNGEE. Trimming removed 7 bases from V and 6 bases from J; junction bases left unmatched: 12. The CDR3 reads CASSVDGTSFDTQYF. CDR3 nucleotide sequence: TGTGCCAGCTCTGTAGATGGGACTAGCTTCGATACGCAGTATTTT.

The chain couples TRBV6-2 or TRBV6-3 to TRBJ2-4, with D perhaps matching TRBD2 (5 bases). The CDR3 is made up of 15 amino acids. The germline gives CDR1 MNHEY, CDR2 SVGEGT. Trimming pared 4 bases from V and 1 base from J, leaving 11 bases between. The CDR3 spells CASSSETGAKNIQYF. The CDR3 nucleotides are TGTGCCAGCAGTTCCGAAACGGGGGCCAAAAACATTCAGTACTTC.

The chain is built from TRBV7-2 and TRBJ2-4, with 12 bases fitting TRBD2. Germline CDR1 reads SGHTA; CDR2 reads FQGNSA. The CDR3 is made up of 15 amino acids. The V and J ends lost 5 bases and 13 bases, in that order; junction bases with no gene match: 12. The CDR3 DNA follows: TGTGCCAGCAGCATGACTAGCGGGAGCGGTTACGGGCAGTACTTC. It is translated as CASSMTSGSGYGQYF.

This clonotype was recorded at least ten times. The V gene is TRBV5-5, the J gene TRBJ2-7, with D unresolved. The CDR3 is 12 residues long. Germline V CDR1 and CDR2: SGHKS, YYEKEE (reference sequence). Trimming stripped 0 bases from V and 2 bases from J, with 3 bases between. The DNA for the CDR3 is TGTGCCAGCAGCTTGGTCACCTACGAGCAGTACTTC. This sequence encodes CASSLVTYEQYF.

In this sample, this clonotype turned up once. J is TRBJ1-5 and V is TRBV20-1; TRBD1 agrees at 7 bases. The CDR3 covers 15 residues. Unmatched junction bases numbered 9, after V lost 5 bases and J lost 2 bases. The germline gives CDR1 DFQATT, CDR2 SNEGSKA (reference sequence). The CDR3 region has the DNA TGCAGTGCTTTAGACAGGGTGGAGGGCAATCAGCCCCAGCATTTT. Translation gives CSALDRVEGNQPQHF.

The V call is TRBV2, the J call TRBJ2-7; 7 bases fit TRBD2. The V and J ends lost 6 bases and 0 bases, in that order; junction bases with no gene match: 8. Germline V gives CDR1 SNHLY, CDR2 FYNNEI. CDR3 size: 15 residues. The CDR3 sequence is CASRTGTKFSYEQYF. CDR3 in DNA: TGTGCCAGCAGAACCGGGACTAAATTCTCCTACGAGCAGTACTTC.

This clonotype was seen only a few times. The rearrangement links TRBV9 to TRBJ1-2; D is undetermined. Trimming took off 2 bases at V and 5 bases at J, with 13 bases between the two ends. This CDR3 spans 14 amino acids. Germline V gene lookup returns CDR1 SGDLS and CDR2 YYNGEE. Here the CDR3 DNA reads TGTGCCAGCAGCGTCCTAGAGAAAGGGTATGGCTACACCTTC. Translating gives CASSVLEKGYGYTF.

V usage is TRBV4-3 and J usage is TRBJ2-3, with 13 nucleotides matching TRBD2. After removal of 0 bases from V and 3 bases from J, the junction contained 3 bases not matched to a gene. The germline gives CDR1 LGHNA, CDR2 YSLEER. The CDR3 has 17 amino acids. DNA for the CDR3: TGCGCCAGCAGCCAAGAGAAACTAGCGGGGGGGACAGATACGCAGTATTTT. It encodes CASSQEKLAGGTDTQYF.

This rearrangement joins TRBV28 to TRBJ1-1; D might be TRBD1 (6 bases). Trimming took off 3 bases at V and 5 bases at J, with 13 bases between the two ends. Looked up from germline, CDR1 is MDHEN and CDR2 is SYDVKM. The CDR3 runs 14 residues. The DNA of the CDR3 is TGTGCCAGCAGTTTGGACAGCCCGGGAACTGAAGCTTTCTTT. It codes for CASSLDSPGTEAFF.

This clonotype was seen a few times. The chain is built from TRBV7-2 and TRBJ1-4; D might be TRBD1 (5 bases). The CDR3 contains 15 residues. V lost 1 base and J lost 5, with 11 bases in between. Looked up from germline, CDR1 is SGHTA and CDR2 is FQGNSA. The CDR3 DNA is TGTGCCAGCAGCTTAGAGGCAGGGCCGAATGAAAAACTGTTTTTT. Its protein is CASSLEAGPNEKLFF. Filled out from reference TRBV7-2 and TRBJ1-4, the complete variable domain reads GAGVSQSPSNKVTEKGKDVELRCDPISGHTALYWYRQSLGQGLEFLIYFQGNSAPDKSGLPSDRFSAERTGGSVSTLTIQRTQQEDSAVYLCASSLEAGPNEKLFFGSGTQLSVL.

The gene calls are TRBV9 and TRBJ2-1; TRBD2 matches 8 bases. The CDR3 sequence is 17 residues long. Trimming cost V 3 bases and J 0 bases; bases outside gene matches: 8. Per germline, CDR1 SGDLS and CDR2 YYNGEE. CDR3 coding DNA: TGTGCCAGCAGCGGAGACTGGACTAGCAACTCCTACAATGAGCAGTTCTTC. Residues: CASSGDWTSNSYNEQFF.

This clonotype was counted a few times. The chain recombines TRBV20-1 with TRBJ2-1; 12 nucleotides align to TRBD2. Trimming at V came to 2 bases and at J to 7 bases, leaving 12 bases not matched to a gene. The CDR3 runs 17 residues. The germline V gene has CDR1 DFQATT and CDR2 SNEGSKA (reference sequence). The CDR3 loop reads CSARRTSGGSLINEQFF. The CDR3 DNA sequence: TGCAGTGCTAGAAGAACTAGCGGGGGGTCCTTAATAAATGAGCAGTTCTTC.

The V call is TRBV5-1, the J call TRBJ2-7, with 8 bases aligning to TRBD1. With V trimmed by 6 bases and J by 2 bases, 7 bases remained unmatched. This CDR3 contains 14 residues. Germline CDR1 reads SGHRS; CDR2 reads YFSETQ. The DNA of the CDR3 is TGCGCCAGCACCCACGGACAGGGACCCTACGAGCAGTACTTC. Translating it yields CASTHGQGPYEQYF.

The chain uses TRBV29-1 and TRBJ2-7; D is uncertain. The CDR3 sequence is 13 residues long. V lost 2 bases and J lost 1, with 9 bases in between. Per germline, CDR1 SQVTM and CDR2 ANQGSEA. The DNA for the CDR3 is TGCAGCGTTGAATACAGTGGTTCCTACGAGCAGTACTTC. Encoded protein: CSVEYSGSYEQYF.